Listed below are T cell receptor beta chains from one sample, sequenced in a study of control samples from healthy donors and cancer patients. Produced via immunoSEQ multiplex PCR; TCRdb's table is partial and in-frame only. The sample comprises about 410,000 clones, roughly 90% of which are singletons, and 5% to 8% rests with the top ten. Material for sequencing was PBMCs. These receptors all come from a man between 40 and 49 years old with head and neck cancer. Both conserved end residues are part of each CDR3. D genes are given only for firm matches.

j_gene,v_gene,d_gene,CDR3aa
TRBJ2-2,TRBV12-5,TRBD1,CASGWTGGGNPGELFF
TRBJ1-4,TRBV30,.,CAWTEGIVREKLFF
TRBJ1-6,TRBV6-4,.,CASSVEGSSNSPLHF
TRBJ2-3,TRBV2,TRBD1,CASTEGQGLRSTDTQYF
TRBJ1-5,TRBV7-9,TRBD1,CASSLTGGGNQPQHF
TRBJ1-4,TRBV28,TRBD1,CASSSTGSTNEKLFF
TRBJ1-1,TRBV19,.,CASRDRPNTEAFF
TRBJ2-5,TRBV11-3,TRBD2,CASSLGLAGQETQYF
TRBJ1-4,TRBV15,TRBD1,CATSRDGTGGEKLFF
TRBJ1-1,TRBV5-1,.,CASSFLTGGNTEAFF
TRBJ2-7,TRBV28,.,CASSLGHYEQYF
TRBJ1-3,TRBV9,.,CASSVGGNTIYF
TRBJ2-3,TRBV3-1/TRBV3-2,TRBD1,CASSSIGQGNTDTQYF
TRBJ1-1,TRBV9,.,CASSNWGGERTEAFF
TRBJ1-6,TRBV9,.,CASSVGDTSSYNSPLHF
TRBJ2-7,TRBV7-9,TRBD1,CASSYGGQWYEQYF
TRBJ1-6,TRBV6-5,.,CASSYGARVTNSPLHF
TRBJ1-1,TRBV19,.,CASSIGTNLPNTEAFF
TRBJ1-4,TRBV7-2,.,CASSLLAQRGGGEKLFF
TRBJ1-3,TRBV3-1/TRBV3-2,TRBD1,CASSQTLGQGASWGNTIYF
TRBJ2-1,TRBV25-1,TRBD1,CASSDRTGVYNEQFF
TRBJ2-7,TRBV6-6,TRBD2,CASSYSSSGSSYEQYF
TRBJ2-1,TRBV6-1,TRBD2,CASSDRTSGGVYNEQFF
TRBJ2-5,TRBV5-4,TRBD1,CASSRDRGQETQYF
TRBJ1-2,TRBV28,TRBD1,CASSLSEGGGYTF
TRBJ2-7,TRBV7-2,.,CASGNPSSYEQYF
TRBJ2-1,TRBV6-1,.,CASSATGQSNEQFF
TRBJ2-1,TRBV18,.,CASSDDKGSYNEQFF
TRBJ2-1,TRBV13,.,CASSSEANEQFF
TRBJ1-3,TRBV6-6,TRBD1,CASSRQGGSSGNTIYF
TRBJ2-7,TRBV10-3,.,CAISEPPFIEGEQYF
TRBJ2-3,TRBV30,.,CAWEKGVTSPDTQYF
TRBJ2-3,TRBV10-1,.,CASSDRGSTSTDTQYF
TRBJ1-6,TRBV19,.,CASSINRAHSSPLHF
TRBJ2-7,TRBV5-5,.,CASSSVNEQYF
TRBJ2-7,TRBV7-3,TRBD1,CASSTGQGYEQYF
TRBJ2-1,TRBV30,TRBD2,CAWSTGLAGPYNEQFF
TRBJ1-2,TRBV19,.,CASIGPGGNYGYTF
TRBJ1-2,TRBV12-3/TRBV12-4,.,CASSLVRGRSYTF
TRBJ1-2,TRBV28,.,CASSFPDDYGYTF
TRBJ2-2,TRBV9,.,CASSVVDTPTGELFF
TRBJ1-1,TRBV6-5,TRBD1,CASTPDRLNTEAFF
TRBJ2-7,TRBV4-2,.,CASSQDWQGVYEQYF
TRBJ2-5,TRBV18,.,CASSRGLRETQYF
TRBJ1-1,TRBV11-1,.,CASSLNTNTEAFF
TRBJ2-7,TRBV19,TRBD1,CASSRDRSTYEQYF
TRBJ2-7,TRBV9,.,CASSVELAATSYEQYF
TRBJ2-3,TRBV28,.,CASSLLDTRRADTQYF
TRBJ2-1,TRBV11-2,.,CASSFPWRLYNEQFF
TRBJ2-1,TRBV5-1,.,CASSTQGPYNEQFF
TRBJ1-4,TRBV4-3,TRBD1,CASSQGGRGTNEKLFF
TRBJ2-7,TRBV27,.,CASQRAVAGPADTYEQYF